This passage covers 10 T cell receptor beta chains from one sample sequenced in a study of shared clonotypes between healthy human individuals. Using immunoSEQ multiplex PCR, the repertoire was profiled, and TCRdb retains in-frame clones only, with some absent. The sample records 950,000 to 1,100,000 clones, about four fifths being singletons. The sequenced sample consisted of memory CD4+ T cells from PBMCs. Subset specified: CD45RA-negative fraction. Receptors were obtained from a man aged 18 to 29 in good health. Some clones in this sample may be carry-over from other donors' samples.

This rearrangement joins TRBV7-8 to TRBJ2-7; D call uncertain. Germline CDR1 and CDR2: SGHVS and FQNEAQ. The CDR3 runs to 16 residues. The ends were cut back, 7 bases at V and 0 bases at J, with 19 bases in the middle. CDR3 protein: CASTQNPMQSSYEQYF. Written as DNA, the CDR3 is TGTGCCAGCACCCAAAACCCTATGCAGAGCTCCTACGAGCAGTACTTC.

This rearrangement joins TRBV4-2 to TRBJ2-3, with 8 bases fitting TRBD2. With V trimmed by 2 bases and J by 5 bases, 9 bases remained unmatched. CDR1 and CDR2 from the germline V gene are LGHNA and YNFKEQ. The CDR3 has 16 residues. The CDR3 loop reads CASSQRPAGVGDTQYF. The DNA of the CDR3 is TGTGCCAGCAGCCAACGCCCAGCGGGAGTGGGAGATACGCAGTATTTT.

To note about this clone: The junction differs from germline at one of its ends, possibly a read error. The chain uses TRBV28 and TRBJ1-5, with 7 bases lining up with TRBD1. Germline V gene lookup returns CDR1 MDHEN and CDR2 SYDVKM. The CDR3 sequence is 16 residues long. The DNA of the CDR3 is TGTGCCGGCAGTTTCGGGGCAGGGGGGGTCAATCAGCCCCAGCATTTT. It translates to CAGSFGAGGVNQPQHF.

This clone has ten or more counts. The J gene is TRBJ1-1, the V gene TRBV28; D unresolved. The V gene lost 7 bases and the J gene lost 5 bases, with 8 bases spanning the gap. The V gene's germline CDR1 is MDHEN and CDR2 SYDVKM. This CDR3 is built from 11 residues. CDR3 protein: CASMSETEAFF. CDR3 bases: TGTGCCAGCATGTCGGAAACTGAAGCTTTCTTT.

This clone turned up a few times. This sample also contains other DNA sequences that code for the same CDR3. The rearrangement links TRBV6-5 to TRBJ1-1; D not resolved. The CDR3 is 12 residues long. The V and J ends lost 1 base and 4 bases respectively, with 4 bases between them. CDR1 is MNHEY and CDR2 is SVGAGI in the germline V gene. The CDR3 region has the DNA TGTGCCAGCAGTTACTTGGGCACTGAAGCTTTCTTT. This translates into CASSYLGTEAFF.

Comment on this clone: One end of the junction varies from germline; a read error may be responsible. This chain connects TRBV7-9 to TRBJ1-5, with D perhaps TRBD1 (5 bases). CDR1 is SEHNR, CDR2 FQNEAQ, per germline (reference sequence). The CDR3 loop spans 15 amino acids. Written as DNA, the CDR3 is TGTGCCAGCAGCCCCCAGGGAGGGAGCAGTCAGCCCCAGCATTTT. Its translation: CASSPQGGSSQPQHF.

The chain combines TRBV5-1 with TRBJ1-1; D remains ambiguous. The CDR3 spans 11 residues. The germline V gene encodes CDR1 SGHRS and CDR2 YFSETQ. Trimming took 5 bases from V and 3 from J, leaving 5 bases between them. The CDR3 loop is CASSEDTEAFF. CDR3 sequence (DNA): TGCGCCAGCAGTGAGGACACTGAAGCTTTCTTT.

The J gene is TRBJ2-7, the V gene TRBV7-3, with D maybe TRBD1 (6 bases). This CDR3 spans 13 amino acids. The germline gives CDR1 SGHTA, CDR2 FQGTGA. The germline V and J ends were trimmed by 5 bases and 3 bases, with 11 bases remaining between them. CDR3 region: CASSPGHYYEQYF. The DNA for the CDR3 is TGTGCCAGCAGCCCGGGACATTACTACGAGCAGTACTTC.

This chain connects TRBV25-1 to TRBJ1-3; D is ambiguous. CDR1 is MGHDK, CDR2 SYGVNS, per germline. The CDR3 extends over 17 amino acids. Trimming shortened V by 1 base and J by 0 bases, and 13 bases separated the two germline ends. The CDR3 DNA follows: TGTGCCAGCAGTGAATCCCCCCGGCCGGTCTCTGGAAACACCATATATTTT. Protein sequence: CASSESPRPVSGNTIYF.

The V call is TRBV11-2, the J call TRBJ2-3; 10 bases match TRBD2. From germline, CDR1 is SGHAT and CDR2 FQNNGV. The CDR3 covers 14 residues. The junction had 0 bases not matched to a gene; V was cut back by 5 bases and J by 1 base. The CDR3 DNA sequence: TGTGCCAGCAGCGGGACTAGCGGCACAGATACGCAGTATTTT. It is translated as CASSGTSGTDTQYF.